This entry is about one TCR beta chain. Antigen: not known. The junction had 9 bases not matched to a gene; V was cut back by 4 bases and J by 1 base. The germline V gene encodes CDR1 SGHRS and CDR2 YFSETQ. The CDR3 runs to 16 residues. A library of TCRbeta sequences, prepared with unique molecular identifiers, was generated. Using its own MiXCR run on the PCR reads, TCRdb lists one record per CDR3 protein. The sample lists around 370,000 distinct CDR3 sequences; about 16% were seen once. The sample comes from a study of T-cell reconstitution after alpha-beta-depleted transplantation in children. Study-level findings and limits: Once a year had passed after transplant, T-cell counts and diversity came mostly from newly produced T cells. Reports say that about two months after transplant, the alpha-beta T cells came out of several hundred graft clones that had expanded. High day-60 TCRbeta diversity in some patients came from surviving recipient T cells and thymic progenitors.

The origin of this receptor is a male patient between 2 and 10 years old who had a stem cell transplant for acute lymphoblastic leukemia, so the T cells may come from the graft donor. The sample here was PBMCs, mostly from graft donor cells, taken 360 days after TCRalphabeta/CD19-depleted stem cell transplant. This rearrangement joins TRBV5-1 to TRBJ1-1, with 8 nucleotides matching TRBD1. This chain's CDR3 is CASSPKGDRSNTEAFF. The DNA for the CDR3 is TGCGCCAGCAGCCCGAAGGGGGACAGGTCGAACACTGAAGCTTTCTTT.